Listed below are T cell receptor beta chains from one sample, sequenced in a study of blood T cell repertoires in COVID-19. The assay was immunoSEQ multiplex PCR, and TCRdb's table has in-frame clones only and misses some. Found here are around 110,000 clones, around 88% of them singletons; the top ten hold approximately 6.8%. What was sequenced was peripheral blood. These receptors were obtained from a man aged 50 to 60 with active or convalescent COVID-19. CDR3s leave out the opening cysteine and the closing phenylalanine or tryptophan.

>TRBV19|TRBJ1-4
ASTPVGRGSEKLF
>TRBV3-1/TRBV3-2|TRBJ2-1
ASSQEPGLAHYEQF
>TRBV6-6|TRBJ2-7
ASSPRDSSAYEQY
>TRBV28|TRBJ2-2
ASTPPRRGGELF
>TRBV28|TRBJ2-5
ASSFGGVLAEETQY
>TRBV13|TRBJ1-1
ASSFNQGTEAF
>TRBV20-1|TRBJ1-1
SASDRGEAF
>TRBV24-1|TRBJ2-3
ATSEASGSPADTQY
>TRBV6-5|TRBJ2-3
ASTRGDTQY
>TRBV19|TRBJ2-2
ASSIRGLNTGELF
>TRBV15|TRBJ2-7
ATSMGRELYEQY
>TRBV27|TRBJ1-5
ASSTYRGQPQH
>TRBV28|TRBJ2-3
ASSLAVAGYTDTQY
>TRBV10-1|TRBJ2-7
ASSEGREYSYEQY
>TRBV28|TRBJ1-4
ASMVTGVNEKLF
>TRBV27|TRBJ2-7
ASSLSGDSGRMYEQY
>TRBV10-2|TRBJ2-4
ASSESGRRDIQY
>TRBV11-2|TRBJ2-3
ASSLSDHTDTQY
>TRBV7-9|TRBJ2-3
ASGGTSGYTDTQY
>TRBV28|TRBJ2-6
ASSTNRVGAGANVLT
>TRBV7-2|TRBJ1-2
ASSFSWGSAQRYT
>TRBV7-9|TRBJ2-5
ASSLAGRAGTQY
>TRBV5-1|TRBJ1-1
ASNNGQGLAEAF
>TRBV2|TRBJ1-1
ASSEPRDRGLNTEAF
>TRBV14|TRBJ2-4
ASSQPNGGINIQY
>TRBV6-5|TRBJ1-5
ASNQGFSNQPQH
>TRBV5-8|TRBJ1-5
ASSLGEASNQPQH
>TRBV21-1|TRBJ2-7
ASSPPSEVSSYEQY
>TRBV29-1|TRBJ2-4
SVEGSRRDIQY
>TRBV28|TRBJ2-4
ASTPHAARLVKNIQY
>TRBV30|TRBJ1-4
AWSLNEKLF
>TRBV7-9|TRBJ2-1
ASSLGKRANEGEQF